This T cell receptor beta chain emerged from a study of T cell clonality in common variable immunodeficiency. The study, taken as a whole, reports: Links between repertoire features and CVID complications were heterogeneity-limited.

Trimming stripped 0 bases from V and 4 bases from J, with 6 bases between. CDR1 and CDR2 (germline): WSHSY, SAAADI. CDR3 size: 13 residues. This clone was recorded at least ten times. Its antigen is undetermined. The read comes to an end 3 residues before the CDR3 does, leaving the germline J gene to fill in the end. Generated by immunoSEQ multiplex PCR, the TCRdb table keeps only in-frame clones and is missing some. The sample includes 45,000 to 55,000 clones, none of them occurring once. The source of this sequence is a person aged 18-69 years in good health. Input material: peripheral blood mononuclear cells. V usage is TRBV10-2 and J usage is TRBJ1-1; D gene uncertain. The sequenced CDR3 bases are TGCGCCAGCAGTGAGTCTACGGGCACTGAA. This encodes CASSESTGTE. The whole CDR3 sequence is CASSESTGTEAFF.